The entry that follows covers one T cell receptor (beta chain) sequence. The antigen remains unidentified. The sample is drawn from a study of CXCR3-negative and CXCR3-positive naive CD8 T cells. It was by 5' RACE with UMI labels that the TRB cDNA libraries were prepared. One entry per CDR3 protein, without DNA, is what TCRdb gives after re-calling the 5' RACE reads. The sample features 130,000 or so distinct CDR3 sequences, with approximately 0.29% in its top ten. Study outcomes and limitations: Relative to memory CD8+ cells, whose diversity was much lower, both naive subsets had comparably high diversity.

Subsets of CD8+ T cells were each sorted in triplicate at some 300,000 cells apiece. Germline loops: CDR1 PRHDT, CDR2 FYEKMQ (reference sequence). This CDR3 is 15 amino acids long. The sample was naive CXCR3- CD8+ T cells from blood. Stated subset: CD45RO-CCR7+CD27+CD95- naive CD8+ T cells lacking CXCR3 (TNR3-). The chain combines TRBV13 with TRBJ2-3; there is no DNA to check the TCRdb D call of TRBD2. This receptor was taken from a human donor in good health. Some clones in this sample may be carry-over from other donors' samples. Here the CDR3 reads CASASTSGSADTQYF. Full variable domain (outside the CDR3, taken from reference TRBV13 and TRBJ2-3): AAGVIQSPRHLIKEKRETATLKCYPIPRHDTVYWYQQGPGQDPQFLISFYEKMQSDKGSIPDRFSAQQFSDYHSELNMSSLELGDSALYFCASASTSGSADTQYFGPGTRLTVL.